The 3 T cell receptor beta chains below were found in one sample sequenced in a study of blood T cell repertoires in COVID-19. The method was immunoSEQ multiplex PCR; TCRdb's version includes in-frame clones alone and lacks a portion of them. This sample yields hundreds of thousands of clones, of which approximately 90% are seen a single time; roughly 1.4% belongs to the top ten. Sequenced material: peripheral blood. The source is a woman in her twenties or thirties with active or convalescent COVID-19.

J is TRBJ2-1 and V is TRBV11-2; 8 positions match TRBD2. The ends lost 5 bases at V and 12 bases at J; junction bases unmatched: 6. Germline CDR1 reads SGHAT; CDR2 reads FQNNGV. The CDR3 has 12 residues. This CDR3 is CASSMPGLGQFF. Written as DNA, the CDR3 is TGTGCCAGCAGCATGCCGGGACTAGGGCAGTTCTTC.

This sequence joins TRBV9 and TRBJ2-5, with 9 bases aligning to TRBD2. The trim removed 0 bases at V and 3 bases at J, leaving 3 bases unmatched. The CDR3 is made up of 15 amino acids. CDR1 is SGDLS, CDR2 YYNGEE, per germline. CDR3 loop: CASSVAGLAEETQYF. The CDR3 nucleotides are TGTGCCAGCAGCGTAGCGGGACTAGCCGAAGAGACCCAGTACTTC.

V is TRBV11-2 and J is TRBJ2-7, with TRBD1 matching 9 bases. J was trimmed by 5 bases and V by 5 bases; bases with no gene match: 7. Germline values: CDR1 SGHAT, CDR2 FQNNGV. The CDR3 has 14 amino acids. The CDR3 spells CASSVAGTGNEQYF. CDR3 DNA sequence: TGTGCCAGCAGCGTGGCCGGGACAGGGAACGAGCAGTACTTC.